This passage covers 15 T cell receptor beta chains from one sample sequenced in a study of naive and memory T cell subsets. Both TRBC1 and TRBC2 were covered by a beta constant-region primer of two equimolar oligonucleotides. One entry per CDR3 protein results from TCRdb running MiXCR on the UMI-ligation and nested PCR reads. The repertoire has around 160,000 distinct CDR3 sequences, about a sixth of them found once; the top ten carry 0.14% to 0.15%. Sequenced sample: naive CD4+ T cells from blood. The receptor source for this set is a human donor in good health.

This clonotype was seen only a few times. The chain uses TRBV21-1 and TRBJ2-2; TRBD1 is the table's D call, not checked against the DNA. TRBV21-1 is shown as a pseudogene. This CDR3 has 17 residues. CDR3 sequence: CAGLRTGTGGVHGELFF. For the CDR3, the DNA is TGTGCCGGCCTACGAACCGGGACAGGGGGTGTACACGGGGAGCTGTTTTTT.

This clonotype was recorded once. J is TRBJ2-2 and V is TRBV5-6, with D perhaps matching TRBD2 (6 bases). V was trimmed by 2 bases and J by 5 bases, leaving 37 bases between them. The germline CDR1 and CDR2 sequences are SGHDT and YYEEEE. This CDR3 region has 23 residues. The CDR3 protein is CASSLPGTPGITLNMVITGELFF. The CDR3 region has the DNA TGTGCCAGCAGCTTACCTGGGACTCCTGGAATAACACTCAACATGGTCATAACCGGGGAGCTGTTTTTT.

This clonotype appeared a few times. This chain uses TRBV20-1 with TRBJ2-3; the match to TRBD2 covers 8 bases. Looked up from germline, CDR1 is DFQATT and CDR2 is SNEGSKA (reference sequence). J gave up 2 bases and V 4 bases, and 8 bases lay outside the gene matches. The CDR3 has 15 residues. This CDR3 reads CSANGRAGVTDTQYF. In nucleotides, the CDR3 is TGCAGTGCTAACGGAAGAGCGGGAGTCACAGATACGCAGTATTTT.

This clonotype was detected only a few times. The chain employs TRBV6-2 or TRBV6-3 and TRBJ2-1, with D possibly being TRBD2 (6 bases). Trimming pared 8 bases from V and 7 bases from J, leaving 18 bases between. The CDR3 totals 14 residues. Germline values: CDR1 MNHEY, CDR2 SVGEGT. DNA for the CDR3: TGTGCCAGCCTACCCGGGGGAGCGAGTAATGAGCAGTTCTTC. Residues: CASLPGGASNEQFF.

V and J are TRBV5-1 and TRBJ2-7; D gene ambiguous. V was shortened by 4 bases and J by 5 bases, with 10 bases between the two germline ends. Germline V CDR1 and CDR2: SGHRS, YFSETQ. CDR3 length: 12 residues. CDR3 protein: CASSQPNDEQYF. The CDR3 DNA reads TGCGCCAGCAGCCAGCCCAACGACGAGCAGTACTTC.

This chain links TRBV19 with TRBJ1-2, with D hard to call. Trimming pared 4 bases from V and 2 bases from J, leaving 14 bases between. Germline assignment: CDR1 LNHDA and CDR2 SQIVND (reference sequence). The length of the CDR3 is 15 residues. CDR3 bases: TGTGCCAGTAGTAGATTGGTCTCAAACAACTATGGCTACACCTTC. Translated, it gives CASSRLVSNNYGYTF.

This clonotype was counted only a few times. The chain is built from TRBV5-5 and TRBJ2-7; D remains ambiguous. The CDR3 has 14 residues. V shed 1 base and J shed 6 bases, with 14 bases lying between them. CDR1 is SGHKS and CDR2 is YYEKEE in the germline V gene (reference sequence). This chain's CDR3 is CASSLQDGPVEQYF. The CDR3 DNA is TGTGCCAGCAGCTTGCAGGACGGACCCGTCGAGCAGTACTTC.

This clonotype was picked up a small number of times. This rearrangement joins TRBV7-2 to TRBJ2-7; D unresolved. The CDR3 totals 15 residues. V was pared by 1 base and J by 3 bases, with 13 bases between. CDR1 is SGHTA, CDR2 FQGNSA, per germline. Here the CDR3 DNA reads TGTGCCAGCAGCTTAGATCGGCAGAAAAACTACGAGCAGTACTTC. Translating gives CASSLDRQKNYEQYF.

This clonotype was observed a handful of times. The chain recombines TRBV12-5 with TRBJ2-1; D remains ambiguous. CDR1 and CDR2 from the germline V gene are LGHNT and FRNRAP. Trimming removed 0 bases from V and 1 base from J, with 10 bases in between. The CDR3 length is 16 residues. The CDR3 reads CASGLVLSLSYNEQFF. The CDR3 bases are TGTGCTAGTGGTTTGGTACTGAGTCTTTCCTACAATGAGCAGTTCTTC.

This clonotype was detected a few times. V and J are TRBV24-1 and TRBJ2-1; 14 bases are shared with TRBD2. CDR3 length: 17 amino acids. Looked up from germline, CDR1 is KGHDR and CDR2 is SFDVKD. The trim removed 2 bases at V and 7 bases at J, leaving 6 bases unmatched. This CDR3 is CATSDSPGLAGENEQFF. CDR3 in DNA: TGTGCCACCAGTGATTCACCGGGACTAGCGGGAGAAAATGAGCAGTTCTTC.

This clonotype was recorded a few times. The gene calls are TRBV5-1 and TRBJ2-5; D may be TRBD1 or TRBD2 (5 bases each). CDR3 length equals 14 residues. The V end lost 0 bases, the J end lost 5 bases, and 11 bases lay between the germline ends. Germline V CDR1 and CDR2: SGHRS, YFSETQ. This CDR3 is CASSLEGWEETQYF. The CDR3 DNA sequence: TGCGCCAGCAGCTTGGAGGGGTGGGAGGAGACCCAGTACTTC. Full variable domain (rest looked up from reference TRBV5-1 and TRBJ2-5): KAGVTQTPRYLIKTRGQQVTLSCSPISGHRSVSWYQQTPGQGLQFLFEYFSETQRNKGNFPGRFSGRQFSNSRSEMNVSTLELGDSALYLCASSLEGWEETQYFGPGTRLLVL.

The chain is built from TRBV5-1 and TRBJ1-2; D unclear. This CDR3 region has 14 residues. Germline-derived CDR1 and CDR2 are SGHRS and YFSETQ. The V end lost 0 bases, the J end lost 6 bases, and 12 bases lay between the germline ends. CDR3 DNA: TGCGCCAGCAGCTTGGTGGCAGGAGAGAATGGCTACACCTTC. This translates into CASSLVAGENGYTF.

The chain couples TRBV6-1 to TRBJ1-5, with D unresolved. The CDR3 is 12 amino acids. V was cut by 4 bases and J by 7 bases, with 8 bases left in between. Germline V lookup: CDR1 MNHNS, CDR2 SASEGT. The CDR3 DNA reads TGTGCCAGCAGTGGGGTCGGCCAGCCCCAGCATTTT. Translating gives CASSGVGQPQHF.

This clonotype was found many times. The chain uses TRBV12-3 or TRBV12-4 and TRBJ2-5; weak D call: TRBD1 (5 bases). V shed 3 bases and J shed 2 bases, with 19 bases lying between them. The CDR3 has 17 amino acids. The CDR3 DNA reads TGTGCCAGCAGTTTTAGCCCAGGGTTAAGTTGGCAAGAGACCCAGTACTTC. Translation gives CASSFSPGLSWQETQYF.

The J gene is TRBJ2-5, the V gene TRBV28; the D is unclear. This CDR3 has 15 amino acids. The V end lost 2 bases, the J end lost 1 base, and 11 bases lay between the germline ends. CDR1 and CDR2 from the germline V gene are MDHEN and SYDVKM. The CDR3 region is CASSLAVQVQETQYF. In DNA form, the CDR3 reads TGTGCCAGCAGTTTAGCGGTCCAGGTCCAAGAGACCCAGTACTTC. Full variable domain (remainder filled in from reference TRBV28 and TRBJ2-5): DVKVTQSSRYLVKRTGEKVFLECVQDMDHENMFWYRQDPGLGLRLIYFSYDVKMKEKGDIPEGYSVSREKKERFSLILESASTNQTSMYLCASSLAVQVQETQYFGPGTRLLVL.